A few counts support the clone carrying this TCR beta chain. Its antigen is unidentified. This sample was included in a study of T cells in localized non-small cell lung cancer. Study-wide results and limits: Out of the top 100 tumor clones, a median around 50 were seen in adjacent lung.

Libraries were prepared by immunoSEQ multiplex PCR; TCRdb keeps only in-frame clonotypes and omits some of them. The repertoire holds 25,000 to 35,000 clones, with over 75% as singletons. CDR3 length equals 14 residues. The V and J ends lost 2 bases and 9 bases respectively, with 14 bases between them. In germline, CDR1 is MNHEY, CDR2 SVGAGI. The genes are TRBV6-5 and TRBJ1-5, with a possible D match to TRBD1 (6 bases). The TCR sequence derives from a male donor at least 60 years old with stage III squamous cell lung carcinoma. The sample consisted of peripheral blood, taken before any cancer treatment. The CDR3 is CASSYASGEVPQHF. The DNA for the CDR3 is TGTGCCAGCAGTTACGCCTCAGGGGAGGTGCCCCAGCATTTT.